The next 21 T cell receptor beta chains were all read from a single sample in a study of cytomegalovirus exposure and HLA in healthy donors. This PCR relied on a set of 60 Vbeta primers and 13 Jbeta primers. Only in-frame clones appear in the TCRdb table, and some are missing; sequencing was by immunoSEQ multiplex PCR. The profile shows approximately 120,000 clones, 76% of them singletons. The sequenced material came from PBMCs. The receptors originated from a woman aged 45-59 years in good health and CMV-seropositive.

CDR3 coding DNA: TGCAGCGTTGTAGGGGGAGGGGGTCACAATGAGCAGTTCTTC. Translated, it gives CSVVGGGGHNEQFF. This chain links TRBV29-1 with TRBJ2-1; maybe TRBD2 (7 bases). V was clipped by 4 bases and J by 5 bases, with 15 bases between them. There are 14 residues in the CDR3. Germline values: CDR1 SQVTM, CDR2 ANQGSEA.

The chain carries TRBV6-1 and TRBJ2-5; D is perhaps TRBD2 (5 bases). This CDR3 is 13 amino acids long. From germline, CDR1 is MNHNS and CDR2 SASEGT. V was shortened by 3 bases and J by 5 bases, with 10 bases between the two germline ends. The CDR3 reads CASSEGETETQYF. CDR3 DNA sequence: TGTGCCAGCAGTGAGGGAGAGACTGAGACCCAGTACTTC.

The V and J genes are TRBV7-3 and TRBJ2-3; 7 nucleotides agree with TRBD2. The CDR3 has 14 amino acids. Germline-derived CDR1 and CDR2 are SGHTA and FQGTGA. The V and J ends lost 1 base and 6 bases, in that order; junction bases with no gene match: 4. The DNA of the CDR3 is TGTGCCAGCAGCTTAAACCTGGGGGGGGATACGCAGTATTTT. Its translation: CASSLNLGGDTQYF.

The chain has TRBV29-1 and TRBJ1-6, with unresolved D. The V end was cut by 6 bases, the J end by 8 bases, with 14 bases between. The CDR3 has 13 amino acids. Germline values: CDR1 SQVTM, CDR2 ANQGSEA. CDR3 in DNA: TGCAGCGTCCGGACGGAGGGCCATTCACCCCTCCACTTT. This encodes CSVRTEGHSPLHF.

The CDR3: CASSSGLAGSYEQYF. CDR3 coding DNA: TGTGCCAGCAGCTCGGGACTAGCGGGATCCTACGAGCAGTACTTC. The chain is built from TRBV7-9 and TRBJ2-7; TRBD2 matches at 13 bases. This CDR3 is 15 amino acids long. Per germline, CDR1 SEHNR and CDR2 FQNEAQ (reference sequence). Trimming removed 4 bases from V and 1 base from J; junction bases left unmatched: 1.

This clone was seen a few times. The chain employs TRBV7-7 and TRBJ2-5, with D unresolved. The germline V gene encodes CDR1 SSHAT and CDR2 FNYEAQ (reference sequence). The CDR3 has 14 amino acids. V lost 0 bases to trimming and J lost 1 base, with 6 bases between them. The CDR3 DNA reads TGTGCCAGCAGCTTAGCGATCGGCCAAGAGACCCAGTACTTC. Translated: CASSLAIGQETQYF.

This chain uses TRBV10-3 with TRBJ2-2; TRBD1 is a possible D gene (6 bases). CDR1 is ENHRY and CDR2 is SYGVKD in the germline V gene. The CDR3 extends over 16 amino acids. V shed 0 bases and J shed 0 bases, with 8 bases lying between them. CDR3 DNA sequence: TGTGCCATCAGTGAGTCTCGGACAGCGAACACCGGGGAGCTGTTTTTT. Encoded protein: CAISESRTANTGELFF.

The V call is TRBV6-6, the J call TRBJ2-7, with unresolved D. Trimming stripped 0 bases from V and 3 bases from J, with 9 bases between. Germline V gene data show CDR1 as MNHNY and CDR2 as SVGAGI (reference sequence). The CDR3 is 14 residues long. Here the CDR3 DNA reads TGTGCCAGCAGTTACTCCAGAGGAGTCTACGAGCAGTACTTC. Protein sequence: CASSYSRGVYEQYF.

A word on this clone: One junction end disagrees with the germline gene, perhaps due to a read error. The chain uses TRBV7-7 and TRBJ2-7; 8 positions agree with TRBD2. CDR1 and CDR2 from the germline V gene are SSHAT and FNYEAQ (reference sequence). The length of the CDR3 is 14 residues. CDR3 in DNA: TGTGCTAGCAGCCCCGATGCGGGGGGCTACGAGCAGTACTTC. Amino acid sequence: CASSPDAGGYEQYF.

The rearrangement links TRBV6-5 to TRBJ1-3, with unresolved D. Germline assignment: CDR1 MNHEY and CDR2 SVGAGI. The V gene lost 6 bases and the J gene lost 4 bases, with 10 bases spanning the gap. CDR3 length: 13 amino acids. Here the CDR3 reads CASRTGRGNTIYF. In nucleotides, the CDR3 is TGTGCCAGCAGGACCGGGAGGGGAAACACCATATATTTT.

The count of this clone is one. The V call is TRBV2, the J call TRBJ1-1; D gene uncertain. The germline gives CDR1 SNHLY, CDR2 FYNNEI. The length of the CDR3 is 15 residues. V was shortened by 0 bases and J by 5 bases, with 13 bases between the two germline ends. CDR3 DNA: TGTGCCAGCAGTGAAGCGGCGGGGTTTGGGACTGAAGCTTTCTTT. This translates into CASSEAAGFGTEAFF.

CDR3 sequence: CASSQTGLAKDEQFF. CDR3 sequence (DNA): TGTGCCAGCAGCCAAACGGGACTAGCGAAAGATGAGCAGTTCTTC. V gene TRBV11-1 combines with J gene TRBJ2-1; 10 nucleotides line up with TRBD2. Germline trimming cut 5 bases from V and 8 bases from J; bases unmatched to any gene: 9. The germline gives CDR1 SGHAT, CDR2 FQDESV (reference sequence). The CDR3 has 15 residues. Looking up the rest from reference TRBV11-1 and TRBJ2-1 gives the full variable domain: EAEVAQSPRYKITEKSQAVAFWCDPISGHATLYWYRQILGQGPELLVQFQDESVVDDSQLPKDRFSAERLKGVDSTLKIQPAELGDSAMYLCASSQTGLAKDEQFFGPGTRLTVL.

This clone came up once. The CDR3 coding sequence is TGTGCCATCAGTGGCGGGAGGGCCTCGTACGAGCAGTACTTC. This translates into CAISGGRASYEQYF. The rearrangement links TRBV10-3 to TRBJ2-7; 9 nucleotides match TRBD2. Germline-derived CDR1 and CDR2 are ENHRY and SYGVKD. The CDR3 length is 14 residues. The V gene end was trimmed by 4 bases and the J gene end by 4 bases; junction bases not matched to a gene: 5.

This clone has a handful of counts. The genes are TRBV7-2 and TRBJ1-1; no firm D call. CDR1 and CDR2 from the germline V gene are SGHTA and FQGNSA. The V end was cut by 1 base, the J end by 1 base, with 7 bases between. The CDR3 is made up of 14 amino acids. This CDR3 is CASSLGAGNTEAFF. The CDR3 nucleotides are TGTGCCAGCAGCTTAGGGGCAGGGAACACTGAAGCTTTCTTT.

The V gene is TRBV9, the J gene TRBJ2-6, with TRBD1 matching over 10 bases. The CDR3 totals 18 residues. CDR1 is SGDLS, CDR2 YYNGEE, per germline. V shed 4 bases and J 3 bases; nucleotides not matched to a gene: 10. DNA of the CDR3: TGTGCCAGCAGCCGAGCCGGGACAGGGGCGTATGGGGCCAACGTCCTGACTTTC. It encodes CASSRAGTGAYGANVLTF.

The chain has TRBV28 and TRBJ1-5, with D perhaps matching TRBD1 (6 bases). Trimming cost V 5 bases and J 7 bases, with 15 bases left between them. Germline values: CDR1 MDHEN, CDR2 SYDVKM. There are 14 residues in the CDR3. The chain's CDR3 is CASSQTGTGQPQHF. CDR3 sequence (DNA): TGTGCCAGCAGTCAAACAGGGACGGGGCAGCCCCAGCATTTT.

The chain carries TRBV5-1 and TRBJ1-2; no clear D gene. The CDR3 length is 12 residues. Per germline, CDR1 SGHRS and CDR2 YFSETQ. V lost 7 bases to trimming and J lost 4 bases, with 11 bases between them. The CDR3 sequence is CASAEGGYGYTF. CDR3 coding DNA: TGCGCCAGCGCCGAGGGAGGCTATGGCTACACCTTC.

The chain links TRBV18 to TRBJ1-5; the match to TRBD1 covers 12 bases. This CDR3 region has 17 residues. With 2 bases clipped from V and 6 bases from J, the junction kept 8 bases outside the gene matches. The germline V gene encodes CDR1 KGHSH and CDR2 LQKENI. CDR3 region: CASSPGTGGASVQPQHF. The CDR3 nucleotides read TGTGCCAGCTCACCAGGGACAGGGGGCGCCTCGGTTCAGCCCCAGCATTTT.

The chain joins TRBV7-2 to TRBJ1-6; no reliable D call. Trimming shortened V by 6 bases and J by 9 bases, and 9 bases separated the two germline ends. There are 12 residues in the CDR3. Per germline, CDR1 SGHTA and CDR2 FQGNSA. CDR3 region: CASSNRGSPLHF. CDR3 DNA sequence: TGTGCCAGCAGTAATCGGGGTTCACCCCTCCACTTT.

CDR3 sequence: CASSEGGGQAYEQYF. The CDR3 nucleotides read TGTGCCAGCAGCGAGGGAGGAGGACAGGCCTACGAGCAGTACTTC. V and J are TRBV9 and TRBJ2-7; TRBD1 is a possible D gene (7 bases). V gave up 3 bases and J gave up 2 bases, with 15 bases separating them. This CDR3 is 15 amino acids long. CDR1 and CDR2 from the germline V gene are SGDLS and YYNGEE. Full variable domain (rest looked up from reference TRBV9 and TRBJ2-7): DSGVTQTPKHLITATGQRVTLRCSPRSGDLSVYWYQQSLDQGLQFLIQYYNGEERAKGNILERFSAQQFPDLHSELNLSSLELGDSALYFCASSEGGGQAYEQYFGPGTRLTVT.

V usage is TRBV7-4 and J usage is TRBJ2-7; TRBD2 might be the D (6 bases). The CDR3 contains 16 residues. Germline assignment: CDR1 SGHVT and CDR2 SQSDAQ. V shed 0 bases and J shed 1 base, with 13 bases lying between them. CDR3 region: CASSLATSGGSYEQYF. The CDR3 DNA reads TGTGCCAGCAGCTTAGCGACTAGTGGGGGGTCCTACGAGCAGTACTTC.